The 6 T cell receptor beta chains below were found in one sample sequenced in a study of radiotherapy plus CTLA-4 blockade in lung cancer. The data were produced by immunoSEQ multiplex PCR, yet TCRdb's version contains in-frame clones alone and is incomplete. The repertoire holds about 98,000 clones, with around four fifths as singletons. The material was peripheral blood, obtained from a patient treated with radiotherapy plus ipilimumab. The receptors come from a human donor with non-small cell lung cancer who had a partial response to radiotherapy plus ipilimumab.

The V and J genes are TRBV5-1 and TRBJ1-2; no definite D call. V dropped 6 bases and J dropped 6 bases, with 21 bases sitting between them. Germline CDR1 is SGHRS and CDR2 is YFSETQ. The CDR3 covers 15 residues. The CDR3 is CASNNDLSPGNGYTF. The CDR3 DNA reads TGCGCCAGCAACAATGATTTGAGTCCGGGGAATGGCTACACCTTC.

The chain combines TRBV10-1 with TRBJ1-3; D uncertain. CDR3 length: 14 amino acids. The germline V gene has CDR1 WNHNN and CDR2 SYGVQD (reference sequence). The V end was cut by 6 bases, the J end by 0 bases, with 9 bases between. The CDR3 DNA reads as TGCGCCAGCAGAGCAGCGTTCTCTGGAAACACCATATATTTT. Translating gives CASRAAFSGNTIYF.

This chain connects TRBV6-1 to TRBJ2-7; unclear D gene. V lost 7 bases and J lost 0, with 13 bases in between. This CDR3 spans 14 amino acids. CDR1 and CDR2 from the germline V gene are MNHNS and SASEGT. CDR3 in amino acids: CASNGPGASYEQYF. Here the CDR3 DNA reads TGTGCCAGCAATGGGCCAGGCGCCTCCTACGAGCAGTACTTC.

The V gene is TRBV5-1, the J gene TRBJ2-5, with 15 bases aligning to TRBD2. V lost 6 bases, J lost 5 bases, and 11 bases stayed unmatched. The CDR3 runs 17 residues. Germline CDR1 is SGHRS and CDR2 is YFSETQ. CDR3 protein: CASTFGLAGGPAETQYF. The DNA of the CDR3 is TGCGCCAGCACTTTTGGACTAGCGGGAGGGCCCGCGGAGACCCAGTACTTC. Variable domain in full (rest from reference TRBV5-1 and TRBJ2-5): KAGVTQTPRYLIKTRGQQVTLSCSPISGHRSVSWYQQTPGQGLQFLFEYFSETQRNKGNFPGRFSGRQFSNSRSEMNVSTLELGDSALYLCASTFGLAGGPAETQYFGPGTRLLVL.

The chain links TRBV30 to TRBJ1-1; 7 bases fit TRBD1. The CDR3 length is 14 residues. The germline gives CDR1 GTSNPN, CDR2 SVGIG (reference sequence). V lost 5 bases to trimming and J lost 3 bases; unmatched junction nucleotides: 9. In DNA form, the CDR3 reads TGTGCCTGGGGAAGGGGGCTCCGGGACACTGAAGCTTTCTTT. Translation gives CAWGRGLRDTEAFF.

This clone was counted a few times. The genes are TRBV4-1 and TRBJ1-3, with no clear D. The CDR3 contains 15 residues. Per the germline V gene, CDR1 is MGHRA and CDR2 is YSYEKL. V lost 0 bases to trimming and J lost 0 bases, with 6 bases between them. The CDR3 loop is CASSQDPGSGNTIYF. The DNA of the CDR3 is TGCGCCAGCAGCCAAGATCCAGGCTCTGGAAACACCATATATTTT.